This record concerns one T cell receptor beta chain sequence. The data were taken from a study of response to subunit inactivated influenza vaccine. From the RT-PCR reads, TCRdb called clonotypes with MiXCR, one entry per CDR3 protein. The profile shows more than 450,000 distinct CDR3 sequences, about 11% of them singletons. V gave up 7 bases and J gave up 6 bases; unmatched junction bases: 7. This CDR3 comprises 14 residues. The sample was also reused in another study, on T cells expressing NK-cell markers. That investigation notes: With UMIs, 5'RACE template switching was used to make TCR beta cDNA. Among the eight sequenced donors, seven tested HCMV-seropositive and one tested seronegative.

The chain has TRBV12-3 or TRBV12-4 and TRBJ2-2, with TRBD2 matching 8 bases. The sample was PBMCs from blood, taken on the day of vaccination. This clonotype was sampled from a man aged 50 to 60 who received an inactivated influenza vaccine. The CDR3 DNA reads TGTGCCAGCACCCTCGGGGGGGCCGCCGGGGAGCTGTTTTTT. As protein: CASTLGGAAGELFF.